This T cell receptor beta chain was obtained from a study of CXCR4 blockade with PD-1 therapy in pancreatic cancer. This clone was counted a few times. The antigen is not known. CDR1 and CDR2 from the germline V gene are LNHDA and SQIVND (reference sequence). This CDR3 contains 12 residues. Trimming removed 3 bases from V and 5 bases from J, with 7 bases in between. Findings and limits, study-wide: Tumors were clonally expanded, mean approximately 0.15 versus 0.048 in healthy blood.

Data came from immunoSEQ multiplex PCR; TCRdb stores just in-frame clones and leaves some out. The table has under 4,000 clones, approximately 42% seen once. The rearrangement links TRBV19 to TRBJ1-1; D perhaps matches TRBD1 (6 bases). Sequenced: tumor tissue. The origin of this receptor is a human donor with pancreatic ductal adenocarcinoma. The CDR3 region is CASSIQGTEAFF. Written as DNA, the CDR3 is TGTGCCAGTAGTATCCAGGGGACTGAAGCTTTCTTT. Supplemented by reference TRBV19 and TRBJ1-1, the full variable domain reads DGGITQSPKYLFRKEGQNVTLSCEQNLNHDAMYWYRQDPGQGLRLIYYSQIVNDFQKGDIAEGYSVSREKKESFPLTVTSAQKNPTAFYLCASSIQGTEAFFGQGTRLTVV.